Following are 3 T cell receptor beta chains from one sample sequenced in a study of blood T cell repertoires in COVID-19. Clones were read by immunoSEQ multiplex PCR, and TCRdb kept only the in-frame ones, dropping some. Among 80,000 or so clones listed, 81% were seen once. Material: peripheral blood. The origin of the receptors is a man older than 75 with acute or convalescent COVID-19.

The CDR3 sequence: CASSRTGGFNQPQHF. The CDR3 region has the DNA TGTGCCAGCAGCCGGACAGGGGGCTTCAATCAGCCCCAGCATTTT. The V gene is TRBV14, the J gene TRBJ1-5, with 11 bases aligning to TRBD1. Looked up from germline, CDR1 is SGHDN and CDR2 is FVKESK. The V segment lost 4 bases and the J segment 3 bases; nucleotides outside the gene matches: 2. The CDR3 is 15 amino acids.

The CDR3 DNA follows: TGCGCCAGCAGCTTCGCAGGGACAAACACTGAAGCTTTCTTT. This translates into CASSFAGTNTEAFF. The chain couples TRBV5-1 to TRBJ1-1; D may be TRBD1 (6 bases). The CDR3 loop spans 14 amino acids. The germline V gene has CDR1 SGHRS and CDR2 YFSETQ. The ends were cut back, 2 bases at V and 2 bases at J, with 10 bases in the middle.

The chain links TRBV25-1 to TRBJ1-2; 9 nucleotides align to TRBD1. This CDR3 region has 14 residues. J gave up 3 bases and V 4 bases, and 3 bases lay outside the gene matches. Germline values: CDR1 MGHDK, CDR2 SYGVNS. CDR3 coding DNA: TGTGCCAGCAGTGCGCGGACAGGGGACTATGGCTACACCTTC. This encodes CASSARTGDYGYTF.